This T cell receptor beta chain is drawn from a study of identical twins. Germline values: CDR1 ENHRY, CDR2 SYGVKD. This CDR3 has 12 residues. V was pared by 8 bases and J by 8 bases, with 13 bases between. Study results and caveats: Within cord blood, abundant beta clonotypes carried fewer insertions, but memory repertoires showed no such trend. Potential partial confounding of zero-insertion analyses by invariant MAIT and iNKT cells was noted.

cDNA molecules carried unique molecular identifiers, and template switching added a universal primer site. A single record per CDR3 protein comes from TCRdb applying MiXCR to the 5' RACE reads. The sample has 1.5 million or so distinct CDR3 sequences; about 32% are singletons. Comments on this clonotype: The antigen remains undetermined.

Sample: cord blood. This chain uses TRBV10-3 with TRBJ2-1, with D perhaps matching TRBD1 (6 bases). This receptor was obtained from a newborn girl in good health. DNA for the CDR3: TGTGCCATCGGTCGTTCAGGGGATGAGCAGTTCTTC. Translation: CAIGRSGDEQFF.